This TCR beta chain is drawn from a study of regulatory T cells in long-lasting Graves disease. Construction of TCR beta libraries relied on iRepertoire HTBI primers and on Arm-PCR targeting CDR3 regions. TCRdb fed the multiplex PCR reads into MiXCR, producing one record per CDR3 protein. The top ten clones hold roughly 27% of a sample with hundreds of thousands of distinct CDR3 sequences, roughly 17% of them seen once. This CDR3 is 17 amino acids long. V was cut by 0 bases and J by 2 bases, with 17 bases left in between. Germline CDR1 and CDR2: SGHRS and YFSETQ. The time point was: newly diagnosed GD, antithyroid drugs for less than 3 months. TCR sequences were obtained from RNA taken from PBMCs. The same sample was also used in a study of T cells in Graves' hyperthyroidism and ophthalmopathy.

The TCR comes from a man aged 40-49 years with Graves disease. This sequence joins TRBV5-1 and TRBJ2-5; no definite D call. This specimen was peripheral blood mononuclear cells (PBMCs), taken at new diagnosis, from a patient treated with antithyroid drugs. CDR3 in DNA: TGCGCCAGCAGCTTGGTGGTTGGAAGACTTTTACAAGAGACCCAGTACTTC. Translated, it gives CASSLVVGRLLQETQYF.